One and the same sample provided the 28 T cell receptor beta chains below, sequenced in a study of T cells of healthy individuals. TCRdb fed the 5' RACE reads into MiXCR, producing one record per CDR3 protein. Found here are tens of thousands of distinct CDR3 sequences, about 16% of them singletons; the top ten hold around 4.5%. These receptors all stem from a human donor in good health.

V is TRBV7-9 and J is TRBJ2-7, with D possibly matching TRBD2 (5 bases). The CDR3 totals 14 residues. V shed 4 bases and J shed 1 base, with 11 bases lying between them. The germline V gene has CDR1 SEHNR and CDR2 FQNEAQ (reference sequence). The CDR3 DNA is TGTGCCAGCAGCTCCTACGGGATTTCCTACGAGCAGTACTTC. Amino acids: CASSSYGISYEQYF.

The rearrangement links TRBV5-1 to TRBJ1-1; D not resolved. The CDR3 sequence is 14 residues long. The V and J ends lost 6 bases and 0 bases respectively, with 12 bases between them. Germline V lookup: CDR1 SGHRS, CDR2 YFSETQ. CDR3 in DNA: TGCGCCAGCAACGGCGGCAAACTGAACACTGAAGCTTTCTTT. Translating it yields CASNGGKLNTEAFF.

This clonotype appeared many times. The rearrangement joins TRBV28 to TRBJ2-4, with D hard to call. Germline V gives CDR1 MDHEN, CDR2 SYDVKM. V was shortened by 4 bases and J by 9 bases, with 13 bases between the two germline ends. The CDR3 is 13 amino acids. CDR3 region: CASSSGVLGIQYF. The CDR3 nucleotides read TGTGCCAGCAGTTCCGGCGTGTTGGGCATTCAGTACTTC.

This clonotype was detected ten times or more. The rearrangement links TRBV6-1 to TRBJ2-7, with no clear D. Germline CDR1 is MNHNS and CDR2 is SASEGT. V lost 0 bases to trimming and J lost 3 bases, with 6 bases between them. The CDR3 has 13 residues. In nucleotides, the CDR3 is TGTGCCAGCAGTGAAGCGGGGATCTACGAGCAGTACTTC. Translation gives CASSEAGIYEQYF.

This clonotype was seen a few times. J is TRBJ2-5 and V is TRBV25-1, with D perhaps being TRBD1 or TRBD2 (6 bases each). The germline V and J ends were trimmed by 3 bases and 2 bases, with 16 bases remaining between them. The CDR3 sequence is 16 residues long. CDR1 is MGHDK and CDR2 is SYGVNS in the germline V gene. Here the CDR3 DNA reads TGTGCCAGCAGTGAGTCGGGGCGGGGACAACAAGAGACCCAGTACTTC. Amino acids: CASSESGRGQQETQYF.

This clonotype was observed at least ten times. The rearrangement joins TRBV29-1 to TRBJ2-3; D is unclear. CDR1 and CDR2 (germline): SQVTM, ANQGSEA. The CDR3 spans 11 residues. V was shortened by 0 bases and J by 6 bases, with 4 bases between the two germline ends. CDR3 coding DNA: TGCAGCGTTGAAGAGGGGGATACGCAGTATTTT. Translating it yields CSVEEGDTQYF.

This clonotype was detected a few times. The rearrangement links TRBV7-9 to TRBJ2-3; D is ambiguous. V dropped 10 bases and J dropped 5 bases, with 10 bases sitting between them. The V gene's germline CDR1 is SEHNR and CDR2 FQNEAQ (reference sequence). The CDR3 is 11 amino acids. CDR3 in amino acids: CATALGDTQYF. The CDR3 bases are TGTGCCACAGCTCTGGGAGATACGCAGTATTTT.

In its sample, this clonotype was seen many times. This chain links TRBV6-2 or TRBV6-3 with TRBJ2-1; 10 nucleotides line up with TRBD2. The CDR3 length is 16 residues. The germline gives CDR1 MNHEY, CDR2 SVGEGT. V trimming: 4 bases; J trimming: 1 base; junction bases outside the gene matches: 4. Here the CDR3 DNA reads TGTGCCAGCAGTTTCGAAGCGGGAGGGTCCTACAATGAGCAGTTCTTC. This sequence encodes CASSFEAGGSYNEQFF.

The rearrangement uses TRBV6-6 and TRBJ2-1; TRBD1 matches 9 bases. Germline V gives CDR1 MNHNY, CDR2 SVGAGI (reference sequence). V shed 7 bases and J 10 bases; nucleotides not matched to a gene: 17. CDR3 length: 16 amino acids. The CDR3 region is CASTLTGTGIFGEQFF. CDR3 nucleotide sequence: TGTGCCAGCACCCTTACCGGGACAGGGATCTTTGGAGAGCAGTTCTTC.

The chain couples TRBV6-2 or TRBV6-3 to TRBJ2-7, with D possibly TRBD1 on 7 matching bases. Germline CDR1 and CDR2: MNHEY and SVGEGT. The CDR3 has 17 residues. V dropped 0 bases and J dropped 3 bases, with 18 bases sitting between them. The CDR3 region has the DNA TGTGCCAGCAGTTACTCGACAGGGCGGGGAAACCTCTACGAGCAGTACTTC. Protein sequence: CASSYSTGRGNLYEQYF.

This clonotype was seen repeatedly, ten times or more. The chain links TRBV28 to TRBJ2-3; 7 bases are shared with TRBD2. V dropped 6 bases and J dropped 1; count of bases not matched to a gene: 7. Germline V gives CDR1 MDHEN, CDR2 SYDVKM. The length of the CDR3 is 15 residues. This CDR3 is CASSTSAGGTDTQYF. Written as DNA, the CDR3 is TGTGCCAGCAGCACTTCGGCGGGGGGCACAGATACGCAGTATTTT.

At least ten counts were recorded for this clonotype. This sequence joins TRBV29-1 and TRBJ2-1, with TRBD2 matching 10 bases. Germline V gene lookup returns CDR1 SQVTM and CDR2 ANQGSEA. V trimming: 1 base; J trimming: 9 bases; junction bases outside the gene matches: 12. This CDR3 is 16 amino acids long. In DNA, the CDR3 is TGCAGCGTTGAAGGGGGGAGGAGCGGGAGGGCCGGTGAGCAGTTCTTC. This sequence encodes CSVEGGRSGRAGEQFF.

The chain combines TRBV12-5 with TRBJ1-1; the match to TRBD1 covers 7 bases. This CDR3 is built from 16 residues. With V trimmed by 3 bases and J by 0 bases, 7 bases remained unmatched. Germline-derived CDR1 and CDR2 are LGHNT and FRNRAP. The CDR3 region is CASGLQGFGLNTEAFF. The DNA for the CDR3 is TGTGCTAGTGGTTTACAGGGGTTTGGTTTGAACACTGAAGCTTTCTTT.

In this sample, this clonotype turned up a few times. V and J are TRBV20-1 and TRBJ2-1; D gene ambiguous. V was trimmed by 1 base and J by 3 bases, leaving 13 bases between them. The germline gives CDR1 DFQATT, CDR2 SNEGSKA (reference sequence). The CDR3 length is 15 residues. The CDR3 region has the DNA TGCAGTGCTAGAGGGTTAAGCTGGTACTACAATGAGCAGTTCTTC. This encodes CSARGLSWYYNEQFF.

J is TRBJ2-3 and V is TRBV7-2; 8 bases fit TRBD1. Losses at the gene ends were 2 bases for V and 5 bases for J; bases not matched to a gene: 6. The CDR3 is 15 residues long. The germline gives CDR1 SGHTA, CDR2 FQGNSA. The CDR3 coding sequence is TGTGCCAGCAGCTTATTTCCAGGGGGCAGAGATACGCAGTATTTT. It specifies CASSLFPGGRDTQYF.

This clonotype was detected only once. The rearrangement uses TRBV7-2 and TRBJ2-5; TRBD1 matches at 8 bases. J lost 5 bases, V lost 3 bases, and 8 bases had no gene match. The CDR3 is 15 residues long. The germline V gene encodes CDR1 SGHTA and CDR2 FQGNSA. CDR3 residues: CASSFGQGALETQYF. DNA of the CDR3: TGTGCCAGCAGCTTTGGGCAGGGGGCTTTGGAGACCCAGTACTTC.

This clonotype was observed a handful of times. DNA for the CDR3: TGTGCCAGCAGTTTTCCCTCAGGGGGCGCTTTCTTT. Amino acids: CASSFPSGGAFF. The chain employs TRBV6-2 or TRBV6-3 and TRBJ1-1, with 8 bases matching TRBD1. Trimming removed 4 bases from V and 11 bases from J; junction bases left unmatched: 6. CDR3 length: 12 amino acids. CDR1 MNHEY and CDR2 SVGEGT come from the germline V gene.

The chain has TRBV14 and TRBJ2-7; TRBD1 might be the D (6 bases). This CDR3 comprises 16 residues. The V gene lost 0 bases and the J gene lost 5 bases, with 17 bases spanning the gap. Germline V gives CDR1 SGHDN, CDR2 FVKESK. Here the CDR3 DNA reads TGTGCCAGCAGCCAAGAGTGGACAGACCCGCTCCACGAGCAGTACTTC. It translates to CASSQEWTDPLHEQYF.

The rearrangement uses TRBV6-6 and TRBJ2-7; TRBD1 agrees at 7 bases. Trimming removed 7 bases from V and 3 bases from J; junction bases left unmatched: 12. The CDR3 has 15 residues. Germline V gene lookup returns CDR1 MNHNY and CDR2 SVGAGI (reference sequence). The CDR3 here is CASMQNRDRFYEQYF. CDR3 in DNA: TGTGCCAGCATGCAGAATCGGGACAGATTCTACGAGCAGTACTTC.

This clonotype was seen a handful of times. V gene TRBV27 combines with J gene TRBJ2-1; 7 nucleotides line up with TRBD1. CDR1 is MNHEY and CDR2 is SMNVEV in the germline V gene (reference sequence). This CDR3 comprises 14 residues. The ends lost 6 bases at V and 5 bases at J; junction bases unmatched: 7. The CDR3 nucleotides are TGTGCCAGCAGAACAGGGGCGTTCCACAATGAGCAGTTCTTC. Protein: CASRTGAFHNEQFF.

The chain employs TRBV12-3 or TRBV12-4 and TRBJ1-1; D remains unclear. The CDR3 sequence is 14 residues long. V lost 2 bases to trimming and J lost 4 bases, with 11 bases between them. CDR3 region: CASSLPYGPTEAFF. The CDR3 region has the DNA TGTGCCAGCAGTTTACCATATGGGCCCACTGAAGCTTTCTTT.

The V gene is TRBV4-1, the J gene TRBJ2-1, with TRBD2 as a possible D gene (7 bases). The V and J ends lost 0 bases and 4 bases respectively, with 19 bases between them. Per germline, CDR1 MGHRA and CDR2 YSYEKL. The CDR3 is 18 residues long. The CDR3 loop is CASSQEKDRGAGYNEQFF. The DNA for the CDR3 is TGCGCCAGCAGCCAAGAGAAAGACCGGGGGGCCGGATACAATGAGCAGTTCTTC.

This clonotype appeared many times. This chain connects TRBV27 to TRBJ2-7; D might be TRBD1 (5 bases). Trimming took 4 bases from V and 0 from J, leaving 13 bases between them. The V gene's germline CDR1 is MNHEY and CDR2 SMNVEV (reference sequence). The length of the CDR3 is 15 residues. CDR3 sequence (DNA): TGTGCCAGCAGTTATAGGGGTCGGAGCTCCTACGAGCAGTACTTC. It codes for CASSYRGRSSYEQYF.

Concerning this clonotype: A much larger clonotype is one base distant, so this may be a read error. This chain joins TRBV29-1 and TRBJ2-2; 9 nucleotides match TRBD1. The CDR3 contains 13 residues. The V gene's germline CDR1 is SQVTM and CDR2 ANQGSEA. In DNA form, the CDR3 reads TGCAGCGTGGGGACAGGGAACACCGGGGATCTGTTTTTT. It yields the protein CSVGTGNTGDLFF.

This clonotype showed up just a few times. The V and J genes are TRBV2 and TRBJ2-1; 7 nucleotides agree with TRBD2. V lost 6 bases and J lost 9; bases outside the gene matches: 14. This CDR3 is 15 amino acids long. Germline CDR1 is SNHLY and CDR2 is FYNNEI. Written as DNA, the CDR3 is TGTGCCAGCAGCGGCCCAGCGGGGTCCGGGAGTGAGCAGTTCTTC. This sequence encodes CASSGPAGSGSEQFF.

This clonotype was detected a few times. DNA for the CDR3: TGTGCCACCAGGGACAGGGAGACCTACAATGAGCAGTTCTTC. Its protein is CATRDRETYNEQFF. This chain joins TRBV6-6 and TRBJ2-1; 9 positions match TRBD1. Germline loops: CDR1 MNHNY, CDR2 SVGAGI (reference sequence). V shed 10 bases, J shed 2 bases, and the junction held 6 bases outside the gene matches. The CDR3 extends over 14 amino acids.

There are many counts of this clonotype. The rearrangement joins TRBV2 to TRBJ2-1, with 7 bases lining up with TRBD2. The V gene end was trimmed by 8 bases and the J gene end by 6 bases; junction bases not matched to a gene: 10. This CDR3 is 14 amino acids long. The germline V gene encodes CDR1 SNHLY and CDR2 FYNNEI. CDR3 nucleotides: TGTGCCAGCTTGGGTCTAGCGGTCCGCAATGAGCAGTTCTTC. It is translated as CASLGLAVRNEQFF.

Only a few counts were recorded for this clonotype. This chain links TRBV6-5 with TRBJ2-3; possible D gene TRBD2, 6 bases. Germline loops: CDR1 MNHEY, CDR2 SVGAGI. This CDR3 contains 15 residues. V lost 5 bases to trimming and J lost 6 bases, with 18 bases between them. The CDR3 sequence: CASSSRDPEGDTQYF. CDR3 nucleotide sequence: TGTGCCAGCAGTAGTAGGGACCCGGAGGGGGATACGCAGTATTTT.